This TCR beta chain came from a study of early T cells in non-severe SARS-CoV-2 infection (dated by TCRdb to the early 2020s). As for the study more broadly: Bulk RNA from unsorted whole blood was used for TCR sequencing, so alpha and beta chains could not be paired. Beyond this particular receptor, the publication reports: Matching against VDJdb was skewed toward anti-spike CD8 responses, likely underestimated virus-specific expansions, and missed private and CD4 specificities.

This clonotype was found many times. What this receptor recognizes is not known. The input lacks base qualities; no much larger clone sits a single base away. CDR3 length: 14 amino acids, cysteine to phenylalanine. The sequence is cut down to CDR3 DNA, 42 bases in frame from base 1. V loses 3 bases, J loses 7 bases, and the germline ends lie 10 bases apart. According to the germline V gene, CDR1 reads MGHDK and CDR2 reads SYGVNS. Set within a cohort of healthcare workers in London, UK, this nested case-control study involved weekly PCR testing of nasopharyngeal swabs along with blood sampling. Healthcare workers were recruited between 23 and 31 March 2020, during the week of the UK lockdown, and were followed weekly for up to roughly 15 weeks. Library construction relied on 5' RACE. Sequencing was carried out with a NextSeq 500. Unique molecular identifiers were attached to individual cDNA molecules in the TCR library protocol so that sequencing error and PCR bias could be corrected. Both TCR alpha and beta chains were sequenced, and tight co-correlation was observed between alpha and beta sequence abundances in each sample. Under the source paper's analysis protocol: V gene, J gene and CDR3 annotation of TCR sequences was performed with Decombinator V4. TCRs were defined as expanded if a significant change between any two time points was detected under a Poisson model with p below 0.0001. TCR abundances were normalised to the total number of TCRs sequenced per sample and were expressed as counts per million. TRAV1-2 paired with TRAJ12, TRAJ20 or TRAJ33 defined MAIT TCRs, while TRAV10 paired with TRAJ18 defined iNKT TCRs. A search of VDJdb, accessed on 1 November 2021, was run for TCRs annotated to CMV, EBV and SARS-CoV-2, with TCRs annotated for multiple antigens excluded. Using fastp trimming at Q25 and MiXCR clonotype assembly, TCRdb reanalyzed the public sequencing data and kept in-frame beta chains. For every CDR3 protein sequence, its rows merge into one entry that carries the most common genes and DNA. TCRdb's processing, not the study's, gives the V and J calls here. This sample is represented by some 120,000 distinct CDR3 sequences; 15% of them were singletons. Just over 20% of the sample is held by the ten biggest clonotypes.

The TCR was taken from an adult who was a healthcare worker with PCR-confirmed SARS-CoV-2 infection or an uninfected control (not recorded which). Sample: whole blood. The sequence is built from TRBV25-1 and TRBJ1-6, with the D gene uncertain. The CDR3 region: CASSERVENSPLHF. The DNA sequence follows: TGTGCCAGCAGTGAGAGGGTAGAAAATTCACCCCTCCACTTT.